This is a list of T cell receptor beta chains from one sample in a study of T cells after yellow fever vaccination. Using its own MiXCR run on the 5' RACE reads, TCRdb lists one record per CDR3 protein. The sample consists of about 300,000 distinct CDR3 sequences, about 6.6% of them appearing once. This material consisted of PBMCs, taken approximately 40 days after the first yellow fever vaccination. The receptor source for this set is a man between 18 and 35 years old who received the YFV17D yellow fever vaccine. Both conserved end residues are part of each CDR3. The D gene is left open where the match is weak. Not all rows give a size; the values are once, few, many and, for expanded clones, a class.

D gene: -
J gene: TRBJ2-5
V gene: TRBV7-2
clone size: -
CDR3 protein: CASSTLGKLYQETQYF
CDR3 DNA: TGTGCCAGCAGCACCCTCGGGAAACTGTACCAAGAGACCCAGTACTTC

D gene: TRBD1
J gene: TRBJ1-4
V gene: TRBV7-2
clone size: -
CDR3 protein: CASTNPLTGRNEKLFF
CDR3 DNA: TGTGCCAGCACCAACCCACTGACAGGGCGTAATGAAAAACTGTTTTTT

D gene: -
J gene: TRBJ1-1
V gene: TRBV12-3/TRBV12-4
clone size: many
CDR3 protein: CASSPNTEAFF
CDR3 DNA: TGTGCCAGCAGTCCAAACACTGAAGCTTTCTTT

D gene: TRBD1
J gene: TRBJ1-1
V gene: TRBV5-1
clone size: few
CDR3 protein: CASSWTGGNPEAFF
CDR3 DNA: TGCGCCAGCAGCTGGACAGGGGGCAACCCTGAAGCTTTCTTT

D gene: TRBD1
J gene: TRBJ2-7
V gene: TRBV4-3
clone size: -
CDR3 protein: CASSQVRDRVPYEQYF
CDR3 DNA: TGCGCCAGCAGCCAAGTCCGGGACAGGGTCCCCTACGAGCAGTACTTC

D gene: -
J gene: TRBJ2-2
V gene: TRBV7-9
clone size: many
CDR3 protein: CASSLDGTGELFF
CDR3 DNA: TGTGCCAGCAGCTTAGACGGAACCGGGGAGCTGTTTTTT

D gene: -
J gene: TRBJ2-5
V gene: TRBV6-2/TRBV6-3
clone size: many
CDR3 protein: CASSYREQETQYF
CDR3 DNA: TGTGCCAGCAGTTACAGGGAACAAGAGACCCAGTACTTC

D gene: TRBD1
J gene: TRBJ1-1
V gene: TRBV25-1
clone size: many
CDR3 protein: CASKGQGAHEAFF
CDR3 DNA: TGTGCCAGCAAGGGACAGGGGGCCCATGAAGCTTTCTTT

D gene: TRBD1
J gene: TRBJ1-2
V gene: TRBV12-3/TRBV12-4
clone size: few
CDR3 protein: CASSWGTDNGYTF
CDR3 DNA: TGTGCCAGCAGCTGGGGGACAGATAATGGCTACACCTTC

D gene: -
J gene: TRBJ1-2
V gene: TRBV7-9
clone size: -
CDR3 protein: CASSGGGLYGYTF
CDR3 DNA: TGTGCCAGCAGCGGGGGGGGATTGTATGGCTACACCTTC

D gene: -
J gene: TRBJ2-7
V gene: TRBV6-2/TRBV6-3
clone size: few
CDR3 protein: CASSYSSPTSYEQYF
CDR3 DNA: TGTGCCAGCAGTTACAGTTCGCCGACCTCCTACGAGCAGTACTTC

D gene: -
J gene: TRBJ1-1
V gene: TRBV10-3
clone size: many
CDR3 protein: CAISESPNTEAFF
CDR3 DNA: TGTGCCATCAGTGAATCACCGAACACTGAAGCTTTCTTT

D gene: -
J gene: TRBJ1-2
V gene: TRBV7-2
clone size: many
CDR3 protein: CASSLASPANYGYTF
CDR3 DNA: TGTGCCAGCAGCTTAGCGAGCCCGGCCAACTATGGCTACACCTTC

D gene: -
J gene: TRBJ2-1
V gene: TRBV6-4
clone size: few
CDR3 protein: CASSDARGNEQFF
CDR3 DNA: TGTGCCAGCAGTGACGCCAGGGGAAATGAGCAGTTCTTC

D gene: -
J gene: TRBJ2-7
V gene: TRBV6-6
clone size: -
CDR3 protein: CASTSYGLHEQYF
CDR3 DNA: TGTGCCAGCACGTCTTACGGCCTGCACGAGCAGTACTTC

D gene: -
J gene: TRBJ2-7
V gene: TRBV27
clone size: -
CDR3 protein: CASSLDAGGRGEQYF
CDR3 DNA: TGTGCCAGCAGTTTAGACGCCGGGGGAAGAGGTGAGCAGTACTTC

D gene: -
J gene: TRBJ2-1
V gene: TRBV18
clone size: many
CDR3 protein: CASSPPGLSSSYNEQFF
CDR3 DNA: TGTGCCAGCTCACCACCGGGACTTTCGAGCTCCTACAATGAGCAGTTCTTC

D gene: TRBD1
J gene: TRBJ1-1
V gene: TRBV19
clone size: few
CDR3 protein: CATKRTGNTEAFF
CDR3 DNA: TGTGCCACTAAGAGGACAGGTAACACTGAAGCTTTCTTT

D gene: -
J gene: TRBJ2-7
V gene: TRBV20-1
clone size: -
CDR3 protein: CSATRSSYEQYF
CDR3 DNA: TGCAGTGCTACCAGGAGCTCCTACGAGCAGTACTTC

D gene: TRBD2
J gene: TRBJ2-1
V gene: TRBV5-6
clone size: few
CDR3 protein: CASSETSGGRREQFF
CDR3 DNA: TGTGCCAGCAGCGAGACTAGCGGGGGCCGACGGGAGCAGTTCTTC

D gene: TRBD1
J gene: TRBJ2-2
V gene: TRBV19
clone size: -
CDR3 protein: CASSFGTGVNTGELFF
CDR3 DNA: TGTGCCAGTAGTTTCGGGACAGGGGTGAACACCGGGGAGCTGTTTTTT

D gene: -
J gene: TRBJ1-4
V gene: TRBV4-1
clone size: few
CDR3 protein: CASSQTGLPGEKLFF
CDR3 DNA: TGCGCCAGCAGCCAAACCGGGCTGCCAGGTGAAAAACTGTTTTTT

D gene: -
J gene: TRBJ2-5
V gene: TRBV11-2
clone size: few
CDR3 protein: CASSLYYLGGETQYF
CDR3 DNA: TGTGCCAGCAGCTTATATTATTTAGGCGGGGAGACCCAGTACTTC

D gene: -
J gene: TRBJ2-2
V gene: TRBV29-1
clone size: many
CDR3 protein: CSVVGTGELFF
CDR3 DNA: TGCAGCGTTGTTGGCACCGGGGAGCTGTTTTTT

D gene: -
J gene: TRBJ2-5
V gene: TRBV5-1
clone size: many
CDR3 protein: CASSPGGAEETQYF
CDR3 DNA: TGCGCCAGCAGCCCCGGGGGAGCTGAGGAGACCCAGTACTTC

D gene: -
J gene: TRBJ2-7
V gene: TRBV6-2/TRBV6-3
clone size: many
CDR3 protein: CASSPLWVYEQYF
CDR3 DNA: TGTGCCAGCAGCCCCCTCTGGGTCTACGAGCAGTACTTC

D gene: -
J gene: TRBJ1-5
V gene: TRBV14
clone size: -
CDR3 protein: CASSQNSDQPQHF
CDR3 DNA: TGTGCCAGCAGCCAGAACAGTGATCAGCCCCAGCATTTT

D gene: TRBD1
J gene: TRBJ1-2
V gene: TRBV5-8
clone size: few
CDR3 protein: CASSPRVTGVGGYTF
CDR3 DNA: TGTGCCAGCAGCCCGAGAGTAACAGGGGTCGGTGGCTACACCTTC

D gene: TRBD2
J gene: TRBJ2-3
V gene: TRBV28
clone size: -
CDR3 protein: CASSLPGLAESTQYF
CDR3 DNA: TGTGCCAGCAGTTTACCCGGACTAGCGGAATCTACGCAGTATTTT

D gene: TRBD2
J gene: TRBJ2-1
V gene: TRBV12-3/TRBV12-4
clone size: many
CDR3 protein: CASKLGRTGLTSGDNEQFF
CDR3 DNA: TGTGCCAGCAAACTGGGCCGGACAGGGTTAACTAGCGGGGACAATGAGCAGTTCTTC

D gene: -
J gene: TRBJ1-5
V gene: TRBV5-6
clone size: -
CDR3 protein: CASSLGGMDQPQHF
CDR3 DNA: TGTGCCAGCAGCTTGGGGGGAATGGATCAGCCCCAGCATTTT

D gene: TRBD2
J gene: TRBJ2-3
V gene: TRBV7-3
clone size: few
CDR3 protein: CASSFGGGSRATDTQYF
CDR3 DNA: TGTGCCAGCAGCTTCGGCGGGGGGTCCCGGGCGACAGATACGCAGTATTTT

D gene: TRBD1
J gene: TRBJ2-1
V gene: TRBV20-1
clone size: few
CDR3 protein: CSARVPGQPYNEQFF
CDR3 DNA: TGCAGTGCTAGAGTACCGGGACAGCCCTACAATGAGCAGTTCTTC

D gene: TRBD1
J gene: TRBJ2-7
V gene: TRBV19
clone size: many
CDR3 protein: CASSILDRTYEQYF
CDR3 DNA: TGTGCCAGTAGTATTTTGGACAGGACCTACGAGCAGTACTTC

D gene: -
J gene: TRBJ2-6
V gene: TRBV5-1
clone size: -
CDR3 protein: CASSLTTDPVSGANILTF
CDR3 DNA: TGCGCCAGCAGCTTGACGACCGATCCTGTCTCTGGGGCCAACATCCTGACTTTC

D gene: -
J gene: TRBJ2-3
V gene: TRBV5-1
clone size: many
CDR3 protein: CATGKGADTQYF
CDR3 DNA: TGCGCCACTGGCAAGGGGGCAGATACGCAGTATTTT

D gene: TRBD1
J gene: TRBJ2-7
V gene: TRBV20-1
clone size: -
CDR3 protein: CSGADRGIHEQYF
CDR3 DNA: TGCAGTGGTGCGGACAGGGGAATCCACGAGCAGTACTTC

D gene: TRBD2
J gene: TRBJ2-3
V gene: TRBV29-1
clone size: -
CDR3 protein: CSVEAIAGQTGDTQYF
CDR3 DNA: TGCAGCGTTGAGGCTATAGCGGGGCAAACGGGAGATACGCAGTATTTT

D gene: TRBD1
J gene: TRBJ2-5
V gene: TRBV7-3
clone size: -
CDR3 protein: CASSLGRGLEETQYF
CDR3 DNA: TGTGCCAGCAGCTTGGGCAGGGGGCTCGAAGAGACCCAGTACTTC

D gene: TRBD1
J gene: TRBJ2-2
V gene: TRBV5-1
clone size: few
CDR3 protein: CASSTIQGATNTGELFF
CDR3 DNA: TGCGCCAGCAGCACCATACAGGGGGCTACGAACACCGGGGAGCTGTTTTTT

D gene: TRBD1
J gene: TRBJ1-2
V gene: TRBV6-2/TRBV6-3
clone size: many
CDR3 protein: CASSHHRTGPFDYTF
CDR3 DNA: TGTGCCAGCAGCCACCATCGGACAGGGCCTTTCGACTACACCTTC

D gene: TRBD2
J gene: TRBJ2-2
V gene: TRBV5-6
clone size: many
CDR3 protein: CASSLSLAGQTGELFF
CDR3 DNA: TGTGCCAGCAGCTTGTCCCTAGCGGGCCAAACCGGGGAGCTGTTTTTT

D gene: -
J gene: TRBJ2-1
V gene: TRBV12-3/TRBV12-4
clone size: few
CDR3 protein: CASKPGRSYNEQFF
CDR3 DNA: TGTGCCAGCAAGCCGGGTCGATCCTACAATGAGCAGTTCTTC

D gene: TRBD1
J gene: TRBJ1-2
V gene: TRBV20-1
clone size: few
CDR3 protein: CSASPGGLVNYGYTF
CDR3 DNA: TGCAGTGCTTCCCCAGGGGGCTTAGTTAACTATGGCTACACCTTC

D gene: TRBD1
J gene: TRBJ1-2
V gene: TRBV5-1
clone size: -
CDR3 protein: CASSYGTAVNYGYTF
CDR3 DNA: TGCGCCAGCAGCTACGGGACAGCCGTTAACTATGGCTACACCTTC